The 3 T cell receptor beta chains below come from one sample, sequenced in a study of vaccination effects on CD4 cells after COVID-19. The antigens these receptors bind are not known. Expansion with viral peptide pools was applied to antigen-specific CD4+ T cells by the ViraFEST assay prior to sequencing. The culture ran for 9 to 11 days, and then CD4+ T cells were isolated. Testing of the vaccine recipients showed negative nucleocapsid antibodies and no prior SARS-CoV-2 infection. TCRdb keeps only in-frame clones here, not all; method: immunoSEQ multiplex PCR. The repertoire holds 35,000 to 55,000 clones, with roughly 79% as singletons. Material: CD4+ T cells from PBMCs cultured with SARS-CoV-2 spike peptides, obtained before COVID-19 vaccination. The receptors derive from a human donor who received a COVID-19 vaccine.

This clone was counted a single time. The gene calls are TRBV6-6 and TRBJ2-1; TRBD1 or TRBD2 may be the D gene (7 bases each). The CDR3 loop spans 15 amino acids. CDR1 and CDR2 from the germline V gene are MNHNY and SVGAGI (reference sequence). The V and J ends lost 0 bases and 7 bases respectively, with 13 bases between them. CDR3 nucleotide sequence: TGTGCCAGCAGTTACTCCCACAGGGGAGGGAATGAGCAGTTCTTC. Protein sequence: CASSYSHRGGNEQFF.

The rearrangement uses TRBV6-1 and TRBJ1-6; D remains ambiguous. The germline CDR1 and CDR2 sequences are MNHNS and SASEGT. V was shortened by 10 bases and J by 5 bases, with 15 bases between the two germline ends. The CDR3 loop spans 14 amino acids. The CDR3 bases are TGTGCCACCTCACCGGGAGTTAATAATTCACCCCTCCACTTT. Amino acids: CATSPGVNNSPLHF.

This clone showed up just a few times. The rearrangement joins TRBV5-1 to TRBJ1-1; weak D call: TRBD1 (6 bases). The CDR3 loop spans 14 amino acids. Trimming left V 3 bases short and J 11 bases short, with 20 bases between. Germline V gene sequence: CDR1 SGHRS, CDR2 YFSETQ. This CDR3 reads CASSSRPGTQVAFF. DNA of the CDR3: TGCGCCAGCAGCTCACGTCCCGGGACACAGGTGGCTTTCTTT.